A selection of T cell receptor beta chains follows, all from one sample in a study of CD8+ T cells in alopecia areata. Some clones are missing from TCRdb's copy, which holds only in-frame ones; the method was immunoSEQ multiplex PCR. The sample holds about 23,000 clones, 52% seen once. Sequencing was performed on NKG2D-high CD8+ T cells sorted from blood. The receptor source for this set is a human donor with alopecia areata. Each CDR3 is given with its conserved first and last residue. Each record gives: D gene, V gene, clone size, J gene, CDR3 DNA, CDR3 protein. D genes are given only for firm matches. A row's size may be missing; if present it is once, few, many or a size class.

d_gene: .; v_gene: TRBV9; abundance: .; j_gene: TRBJ1-1; CDR3nt: TGTGCCAGCAGCGGAGGACGGCCCCCCGAAGCTTTCTTT; CDR3aa: CASSGGRPPEAFF
d_gene: .; v_gene: TRBV9; abundance: .; j_gene: TRBJ2-5; CDR3nt: TGTGCCAGCAGCAACCCGGAGTTAGGGGGGGGAGAGACCCAGTACTTC; CDR3aa: CASSNPELGGGETQYF
d_gene: .; v_gene: TRBV2; abundance: .; j_gene: TRBJ2-3; CDR3nt: TGTGCCAGCAGTCCCGAGCGGGCTAGCACAGATACGCAGTATTTT; CDR3aa: CASSPERASTDTQYF
d_gene: .; v_gene: TRBV7-9; abundance: .; j_gene: TRBJ1-5; CDR3nt: TGTGCCAGCAGCGCCCGGGGGATCAATCAGCCCCAGCATTTT; CDR3aa: CASSARGINQPQHF
d_gene: .; v_gene: TRBV15; abundance: once; j_gene: TRBJ1-1; CDR3nt: TGTGCCACCAGCAGAGTTGGCGGAGACACTGAAGCTTTCTTT; CDR3aa: CATSRVGGDTEAFF
d_gene: TRBD1; v_gene: TRBV19; abundance: .; j_gene: TRBJ1-1; CDR3nt: TGTGCCGGACAGGATGGCGGGAGCATGAACACTGAAGCTTTCTTT; CDR3aa: CAGQDGGSMNTEAFF
d_gene: .; v_gene: TRBV5-1; abundance: few; j_gene: TRBJ2-7; CDR3nt: TGCGCCAGCAGCTTGGTCTGGCGCTCCTACGAGCAGTACTTC; CDR3aa: CASSLVWRSYEQYF
d_gene: .; v_gene: TRBV5-1; abundance: few; j_gene: TRBJ2-1; CDR3nt: TGCGCCAGCAGCTTGCTAGGTAGCTCCTACAATGAGCAGTTCTTC; CDR3aa: CASSLLGSSYNEQFF
d_gene: TRBD1; v_gene: TRBV5-6; abundance: .; j_gene: TRBJ2-3; CDR3nt: TGTGCCAGCAGACACGACAGGGCTCCTAACACAGATACGCAGTATTTT; CDR3aa: CASRHDRAPNTDTQYF
d_gene: .; v_gene: TRBV5-1; abundance: .; j_gene: TRBJ1-4; CDR3nt: TGCGCCAGCAGCCCAGACCCATGGTTGCGTGAAAAACTGTTTTTT; CDR3aa: CASSPDPWLREKLFF
d_gene: TRBD2; v_gene: TRBV9; abundance: .; j_gene: TRBJ2-1; CDR3nt: TGTGCCAGCAGCCCCCGGGCTAGCGGGAGTGTGTCCTACAATGAGCAGTTCTTC; CDR3aa: CASSPRASGSVSYNEQFF
d_gene: TRBD1; v_gene: TRBV27; abundance: many; j_gene: TRBJ2-7; CDR3nt: TGTGCCAGCAGTTTGTCACAGGGGTACGAGCAGTACTTC; CDR3aa: CASSLSQGYEQYF
d_gene: .; v_gene: TRBV27; abundance: .; j_gene: TRBJ1-5; CDR3nt: TGTGCCAGCAAAAAGGGTCAGAACGTCCAGCCCCAGCATTTT; CDR3aa: CASKKGQNVQPQHF
d_gene: .; v_gene: TRBV27; abundance: once; j_gene: TRBJ1-1; CDR3nt: TGTGCCACCTCGTCCGGCAGTTCGAACACTGAAGCTTTCTTT; CDR3aa: CATSSGSSNTEAFF
d_gene: TRBD2; v_gene: TRBV30; abundance: few; j_gene: TRBJ2-1; CDR3nt: TGTGCCTGGGAATTGGGACTAGCACCAAATGAGCAGTTCTTC; CDR3aa: CAWELGLAPNEQFF
d_gene: TRBD1; v_gene: TRBV7-8; abundance: .; j_gene: TRBJ1-1; CDR3nt: TGTGCCAGCAGCTTAGTGAGGGGGCGAGGGACTGAAGCTTTCTTT; CDR3aa: CASSLVRGRGTEAFF
d_gene: .; v_gene: TRBV5-1; abundance: .; j_gene: TRBJ1-1; CDR3nt: TGCGCCAGCAGCTCCCCCGAGGGGGCTTTCTTT; CDR3aa: CASSSPEGAFF
d_gene: .; v_gene: TRBV29-1; abundance: .; j_gene: TRBJ2-7; CDR3nt: TGCAGCGTTGTGAGAGACTACGAGCAGTACTTC; CDR3aa: CSVVRDYEQYF
d_gene: .; v_gene: TRBV11-2; abundance: .; j_gene: TRBJ2-1; CDR3nt: TGTGCCAGCAGCTTAATAAGCACCCCCTACAATGAGCAGTTCTTC; CDR3aa: CASSLISTPYNEQFF
d_gene: .; v_gene: TRBV6-5; abundance: few; j_gene: TRBJ2-1; CDR3nt: TGTGCCAGCAGTCCCCGGGAATGGAATGAGCAGTTCTTC; CDR3aa: CASSPREWNEQFF
d_gene: .; v_gene: TRBV7-3; abundance: large; j_gene: TRBJ2-1; CDR3nt: TGTGCCAGCAGCCTTGGGGGTGGCTACAATGAGCAGTTCTTC; CDR3aa: CASSLGGGYNEQFF
d_gene: TRBD2; v_gene: TRBV29-1; abundance: .; j_gene: TRBJ2-5; CDR3nt: TGCAGCGTGGACCCGGGACTAGCGGGATGGGGGGCGCAAGAGACCCAGTACTTC; CDR3aa: CSVDPGLAGWGAQETQYF
d_gene: .; v_gene: TRBV7-9; abundance: .; j_gene: TRBJ1-2; CDR3nt: TGTGCCAGCAGCGGGTCTTCTGGGGGCTACACCTTC; CDR3aa: CASSGSSGGYTF
d_gene: .; v_gene: TRBV28; abundance: few; j_gene: TRBJ1-2; CDR3nt: TGTGCCAGCAGTGAAGTTCAGGGTTTTGACTATGGCTACACCTTC; CDR3aa: CASSEVQGFDYGYTF
d_gene: .; v_gene: TRBV5-6; abundance: .; j_gene: TRBJ2-7; CDR3nt: TGTGCCAGCAGCTTGGGGCCAGACCCTATCACCTACGAGCAGTACTTC; CDR3aa: CASSLGPDPITYEQYF
d_gene: .; v_gene: TRBV2; abundance: .; j_gene: TRBJ2-2; CDR3nt: TGTGCCAGCAGCTACCTGGTCCCAGGGGGGTTGGACGGGGAGCTGTTTTTT; CDR3aa: CASSYLVPGGLDGELFF
d_gene: .; v_gene: TRBV7-2; abundance: .; j_gene: TRBJ1-5; CDR3nt: TGTGCCAGCAGCGTGAGAGGGTGGGTCGGGCAGCCCCAGCATTTT; CDR3aa: CASSVRGWVGQPQHF
d_gene: .; v_gene: TRBV19; abundance: .; j_gene: TRBJ1-1; CDR3nt: TGTGCCAGTAGTCCTCGGCCGGGGCTCCCGCCCGCTACTGAAGCTTTCTTT; CDR3aa: CASSPRPGLPPATEAFF
d_gene: TRBD1; v_gene: TRBV28; abundance: few; j_gene: TRBJ2-7; CDR3nt: TGTGCCAGCACTACGCCGGGACAGATCTACGAGCAGTACTTC; CDR3aa: CASTTPGQIYEQYF
d_gene: TRBD1; v_gene: TRBV10-3; abundance: .; j_gene: TRBJ1-1; CDR3nt: TGTGCCATCAGGGACATGACAGGGGCGTACACTGAAGCTTTCTTT; CDR3aa: CAIRDMTGAYTEAFF
d_gene: .; v_gene: TRBV27; abundance: .; j_gene: TRBJ1-1; CDR3nt: TGTGCCAGCAGTTTAGCCAGGGCGAACACTGAAGCTTTCTTT; CDR3aa: CASSLARANTEAFF
d_gene: TRBD2; v_gene: TRBV9; abundance: .; j_gene: TRBJ2-1; CDR3nt: TGTGCCAGCAGCCTCACTAGCGGGAGGGCGAGCGGCAATGAGCAGTTCTTC; CDR3aa: CASSLTSGRASGNEQFF
d_gene: TRBD1; v_gene: TRBV28; abundance: few; j_gene: TRBJ2-7; CDR3nt: TGTGCCAGCTCTCCGACAGGGGGCTTGTTACCCCTTTACGAGCAGTACTTC; CDR3aa: CASSPTGGLLPLYEQYF
d_gene: .; v_gene: TRBV14; abundance: .; j_gene: TRBJ1-1; CDR3nt: TGTGCCAGCAGCCAAGCGTTGGGGGTGAACACTGAAGCTTTCTTT; CDR3aa: CASSQALGVNTEAFF
d_gene: .; v_gene: TRBV7-3; abundance: few; j_gene: TRBJ2-3; CDR3nt: TGTGCCAGCAGCTACACAGATACGCAGTATTTT; CDR3aa: CASSYTDTQYF
d_gene: .; v_gene: TRBV11-2; abundance: .; j_gene: TRBJ1-2; CDR3nt: TGTGCCAGCAGCTTAGGGGCCCGGGGCTGGCCTTATGGCTACACCTTC; CDR3aa: CASSLGARGWPYGYTF
d_gene: TRBD1; v_gene: TRBV10-3; abundance: .; j_gene: TRBJ1-1; CDR3nt: TGTGCCATCAGTGAGTCCGCCACAGGGGGTGAAGCTTTCTTT; CDR3aa: CAISESATGGEAFF
d_gene: .; v_gene: TRBV27; abundance: .; j_gene: TRBJ2-2; CDR3nt: TGTGCCAGCAGTTATTACACCGGGGAGCTGTTTTTT; CDR3aa: CASSYYTGELFF
d_gene: .; v_gene: TRBV4-1; abundance: .; j_gene: TRBJ2-7; CDR3nt: TGCGCCAGCAGCCAAGGGGTTGACTACGAGCAGTACTTC; CDR3aa: CASSQGVDYEQYF
d_gene: TRBD2; v_gene: TRBV27; abundance: .; j_gene: TRBJ2-2; CDR3nt: TGTGCCAGCAGTTTTTCGAGCGGGAGTATCGGGGAGCTGTTTTTT; CDR3aa: CASSFSSGSIGELFF
d_gene: .; v_gene: TRBV28; abundance: .; j_gene: TRBJ2-7; CDR3nt: TGTGCCAGCAGCTTCCCCAACGAGCAGTACTTC; CDR3aa: CASSFPNEQYF
d_gene: .; v_gene: TRBV27; abundance: .; j_gene: TRBJ1-4; CDR3nt: TGTGCCAGCAGTTCCGGACACTATAATGAAAAACTGTTTTTT; CDR3aa: CASSSGHYNEKLFF